The clone carrying this TCR beta chain was picked up a small number of times. Its antigen remains unknown. The sample belongs to a study of beta chain features in type 1 diabetes. The overall study: On cell yields, gender and age, patients and healthy donors were similar.

Markers CD45RO/CCR7/CD25/CD127/CD95/CD27 served to sort CD4+ naive, central memory, regulatory and stem cell-like memory cells. All of the sorted populations showed purity greater than 95%. Of the isolated RNA, all was reverse transcribed, and so the sequenced material was expressed TCRB transcripts. The protocol was immunoSEQ multiplex PCR, while the TCRdb copy is restricted to in-frame clones and leaves out a portion. This sample has roughly 230,000 clones; roughly 10% occur once, and the top ten carry roughly 0.017%. Study-wide points: Insertions were fewer and deletions more numerous at VDJ junctions in type 1 diabetes patients. TCRB CDR3 length was moderately but significantly reduced in all four CD4+ subsets of Type 1 diabetes patients.

This receptor was obtained from a man in his thirties or forties with type 1 diabetes. The material sequenced was naive CD4+ T cells from blood.

The CDR3 loop reads CASSLGDRRYYEQYF. The DNA for the CDR3 is TGCGCCAGCAGCTTAGGTGACAGGCGGTACTACGAGCAGTACTTC. V and J are TRBV5-1 and TRBJ2-7, with D perhaps matching TRBD1 (6 bases). The V gene lost 2 bases and the J gene lost 3 bases, with 15 bases spanning the gap. Looked up from germline, CDR1 is SGHRS and CDR2 is YFSETQ. The CDR3 covers 15 residues.